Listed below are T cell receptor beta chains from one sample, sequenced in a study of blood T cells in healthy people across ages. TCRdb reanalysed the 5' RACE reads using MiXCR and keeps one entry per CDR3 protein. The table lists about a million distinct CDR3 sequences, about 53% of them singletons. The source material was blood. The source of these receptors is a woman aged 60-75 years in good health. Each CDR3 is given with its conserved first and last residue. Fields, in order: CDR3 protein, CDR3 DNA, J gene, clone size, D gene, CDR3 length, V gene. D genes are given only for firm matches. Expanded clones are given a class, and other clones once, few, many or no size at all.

CASSLFLAAGAFYEQYF,TGTGCCAGCAGTTTATTTCTCGCGGCAGGGGCGTTCTACGAGCAGTACTTC,TRBJ2-7,.,.,17,TRBV28
CASSQEGGGWETQYF,TGTGCCAGCAGCCAAGAAGGCGGGGGTTGGGAGACCCAGTACTTC,TRBJ2-5,.,TRBD2,15,TRBV3-1
CASGGWNTYEQYF,TGTGCCAGTGGGGGATGGAATACCTACGAGCAGTACTTC,TRBJ2-7,few,.,13,TRBV11-1
CASSQRSAYSGTSVYEQYF,TGTGCCAGCAGCCAAAGATCGGCTTATTCCGGGACTAGCGTCTACGAGCAGTACTTC,TRBJ2-7,.,TRBD2,19,TRBV3-1
CASSVVDRGIETQYF,TGTGCCAGCAGCGTAGTGGACAGGGGAATCGAGACCCAGTACTTC,TRBJ2-5,.,TRBD1,15,TRBV9
CASSAGQPQETQYF,TGTGCCAGCAGCGCAGGACAGCCCCAAGAGACCCAGTACTTC,TRBJ2-5,few,.,14,TRBV9
CSASAPQIYTQPQHF,TGCAGTGCTAGTGCCCCGCAAATATATACTCAGCCCCAGCATTTT,TRBJ1-5,.,.,15,TRBV20-1
CASLEFPANEQFF,TGTGCCAGCCTCGAGTTCCCGGCCAATGAGCAGTTCTTC,TRBJ2-1,.,.,13,TRBV28
CASSQGAGQAYYEQYF,TGTGCCAGCAGCCAAGGGGCGGGACAGGCCTACTACGAGCAGTACTTC,TRBJ2-7,.,TRBD1,16,TRBV4-2
CASSQREADTQYF,TGTGCCAGCAGCCAGCGGGAGGCAGATACGCAGTATTTT,TRBJ2-3,.,TRBD2,13,TRBV6-2/TRBV6-3
CASTTTSSYNEQFF,TGTGCCAGCACCACTACGAGCTCCTACAATGAGCAGTTCTTC,TRBJ2-1,.,.,14,TRBV28
CASSRASGTLTGYTF,TGTGCCAGCAGCAGGGCCTCCGGGACGCTCACTGGCTACACCTTC,TRBJ1-2,.,.,15,TRBV21-1
CASSQGLAGVTSTDTQYF,TGCGCCAGCAGCCAAGGTCTAGCGGGCGTAACTAGCACAGATACGCAGTATTTT,TRBJ2-3,.,TRBD2,18,TRBV4-1
CASSDLPTYEQYF,TGTGCCAGCAGTGACCTCCCCACCTACGAGCAGTACTTC,TRBJ2-7,few,.,13,TRBV25-1
CASRDGQGNWNEQFF,TGCGCCAGCAGAGACGGACAGGGGAATTGGAATGAGCAGTTCTTC,TRBJ2-1,many,TRBD1,15,TRBV4-1
CASRQEDIQETQYF,TGCGCCAGCAGACAGGAGGATATCCAAGAGACCCAGTACTTC,TRBJ2-5,few,.,14,TRBV5-1
CSARDREPGMTMGFYEQYF,TGCAGTGCTAGAGATCGGGAGCCAGGGATGACTATGGGATTCTACGAGCAGTACTTC,TRBJ2-7,few,.,19,TRBV20-1
CSARDSAFF,TGCAGTGCTAGAGATTCAGCGTTCTTC,TRBJ2-1,.,.,9,TRBV20-1
CASSQDDRGHTNIQYF,TGTGCCAGCAGCCAAGATGACAGGGGTCACACAAACATTCAGTACTTC,TRBJ2-4,few,TRBD1,16,TRBV3-1